The subject of this entry is one T cell receptor (beta chain). Germline trimming cut 4 bases from V and 2 bases from J; bases unmatched to any gene: 11. Germline CDR1 and CDR2: MGHRA and YSYEKL. This CDR3 spans 17 amino acids. This entry belongs to a study of blood T cell repertoires in COVID-19. Study summary: The analysed material was cDNA or gDNA that came from T cells, B-cell-depleted T cells, or PBMCs.

In the source study's methods: By means of reference gene primer amplification, nucleated cell counts were estimated. TCRdb's copy holds only in-frame clones and misses some; the assay was immunoSEQ multiplex PCR. V, J and clone size are taken as reported in that table, and D and trimming were inferred from the DNA itself. The data show a few hundred thousand clones, with roughly nine tenths seen just once and more than 1.5% held by the top ten. Enrollees, 18 to 89 years old, lived in roughly 24 US areas. Two consecutive negative NP/OP PCR tests, clearance, or resolved symptoms defined Cohort 3 recovery.

This clonotype was obtained from a woman in her fifties or sixties who had recovered from COVID-19. The rearrangement uses TRBV4-1 and TRBJ2-3; 8 bases match TRBD2. The sequenced material came from PBMCs or T cells enriched from blood (not recorded which). CDR3 residues: CASSPNSGAMYTDTQYF. The CDR3 coding sequence is TGCGCCAGCAGCCCAAATAGCGGGGCCATGTACACAGATACGCAGTATTTT.